A single sample is the source of the 30 T cell receptor beta chains below, sequenced in a study of Ad26.COV2.S vaccination and SARS-CoV-2 variants. The treatment denotes: some 20 received Ad26.COV2.S at low or high dose, single or two shots; several received placebo; per-sample allocation not given. The study sampled participants on day 63 after the first vaccine or placebo injection. The protocol was immunoSEQ multiplex PCR, while the TCRdb copy is restricted to in-frame clones and leaves out a portion. Of 300,000 to 400,000 clones listed, 75% to 90% are singletons. The sample in question was peripheral blood, obtained in a trial of Ad26.COV2.S vaccine versus placebo. All receptors derive from a person aged 18-60 years who received the Ad26.COV2.S COVID-19 vaccine or a placebo.

A single count supports this clone. The CDR3 DNA is TGTGCCAGCAGCTTAGTAGGAGGTACTAACTATGGCTACACCTTC. It translates to CASSLVGGTNYGYTF. This rearrangement joins TRBV7-8 to TRBJ1-2; D not certain. The CDR3 covers 15 residues. Germline CDR1 reads SGHVS; CDR2 reads FQNEAQ. Trimming cost V 1 base and J 0 bases, with 9 bases left between them.

CDR3 region: CASSLEGTGVFYEQYF. DNA of the CDR3: TGTGCCAGCAGCTTAGAAGGGACAGGGGTATTCTACGAGCAGTACTTC. The chain joins TRBV11-2 to TRBJ2-7, with 10 bases aligning to TRBD1. The CDR3 has 16 residues. Germline V gene sequence: CDR1 SGHAT, CDR2 FQNNGV. The V gene end was trimmed by 0 bases and the J gene end by 3 bases; junction bases not matched to a gene: 5. Looking up the rest from reference TRBV11-2 and TRBJ2-7 gives the full variable domain: EAGVAQSPRYKIIEKRQSVAFWCNPISGHATLYWYQQILGQGPKLLIQFQNNGVVDDSQLPKDRFSAERLKGVDSTLKIQPAKLEDSAVYLCASSLEGTGVFYEQYFGPGTRLTVT.

In nucleotides, the CDR3 is TGTGCCAGCACCCTGAGGGATGATTTTACCTACGAGCAGTACGTC. This sequence encodes CASTLRDDFTYEQYV. The chain carries TRBV6-5 and TRBJ2-7, with D maybe TRBD2 (5 bases). V lost 7 bases, J lost 2 bases, and 18 bases lay in between. The CDR3 is 15 residues long. The V gene's germline CDR1 is MNHEY and CDR2 SVGAGI.

The V call is TRBV27, the J call TRBJ1-2, with D maybe TRBD1 (6 bases). CDR1 and CDR2 from the germline V gene are MNHEY and SMNVEV (reference sequence). The CDR3 extends over 14 amino acids. The CDR3 here is CVTAGWSDSYGYTF. In DNA, the CDR3 is TGTGTCACAGCGGGGTGGTCGGACAGCTATGGCTACACCTTC.

The chain employs TRBV19 and TRBJ1-1; maybe TRBD1 (5 bases). Germline V gives CDR1 LNHDA, CDR2 SQIVND (reference sequence). This CDR3 has 14 residues. Trimming cost V 4 bases and J 1 base, with 10 bases left between them. The CDR3 is CASSSLGTNTEAFF. The CDR3, as DNA: TGTGCCAGTAGTAGCTTGGGGACGAACACTGAAGCTTTCTTT.

This chain links TRBV7-6 with TRBJ2-2, with unresolved D. The CDR3 sequence is 15 residues long. Germline V gene lookup returns CDR1 SGHVS and CDR2 FNYEAQ. V dropped 4 bases and J dropped 2 bases, with 11 bases sitting between them. In DNA form, the CDR3 reads TGTGCCAGCAGCTCATCGAGGAGAAACACCGGGGAGCTGTTTTTT. Amino acid sequence: CASSSSRRNTGELFF.

This chain uses TRBV4-3 with TRBJ1-1, with D possibly TRBD1 on 5 matching bases. The CDR3 is 15 residues long. Per the germline V gene, CDR1 is LGHNA and CDR2 is YSLEER. Trimming cost V 1 base and J 0 bases, with 9 bases left between them. In DNA form, the CDR3 reads TGCGCCAGCAGCCAAGTGTTAGGGGTGAACACTGAAGCTTTCTTT. Its protein is CASSQVLGVNTEAFF.

The chain is built from TRBV5-1 and TRBJ1-4; D gene uncertain. Germline CDR1 reads SGHRS; CDR2 reads YFSETQ. The CDR3 is 13 residues long. Between the trimmed V and J ends, which lost 4 bases and 4 bases, there was a span of 8 bases. The CDR3 reads CASSLLINEKLFF. The DNA of the CDR3 is TGCGCCAGCAGCCTGCTGATTAATGAAAAACTGTTTTTT.

V usage is TRBV18 and J usage is TRBJ1-4, with no clear D. The CDR3 is 16 residues long. Germline CDR1 reads KGHSH; CDR2 reads LQKENI. V lost 1 base, J lost 6 bases, and 15 bases lay in between. This CDR3 reads CASSPQRSFWDEKLFF. CDR3 in DNA: TGTGCCAGCTCACCACAGAGATCCTTCTGGGATGAAAAACTGTTTTTT.

The rearrangement links TRBV29-1 to TRBJ1-1, with D hard to call. CDR3 length: 16 residues. CDR1 SQVTM and CDR2 ANQGSEA come from the germline V gene. Trimming shortened V by 6 bases and J by 0 bases, and 20 bases separated the two germline ends. CDR3 loop: CSVLFGLLNMNTEAFF. Here the CDR3 DNA reads TGCAGCGTCCTCTTTGGGCTTCTTAACATGAACACTGAAGCTTTCTTT.

The V gene is TRBV28, the J gene TRBJ1-5; D might be TRBD1 (5 bases). This CDR3 spans 15 amino acids. Germline V gene data show CDR1 as MDHEN and CDR2 as SYDVKM. Trimming removed 6 bases from V and 1 base from J, with 13 bases in between. CDR3 region: CASRYEWDSNQPQHF. In DNA form, the CDR3 reads TGTGCCAGCAGGTATGAATGGGACAGCAATCAGCCCCAGCATTTT.

The chain couples TRBV18 to TRBJ1-1; weak D call: TRBD1 (5 bases). The CDR3 sequence is 14 residues long. CDR1 KGHSH and CDR2 LQKENI come from the germline V gene. The V and J ends lost 2 bases and 6 bases respectively, with 13 bases between them. CDR3 region: CASSPGGSRAEAFF. In DNA, the CDR3 is TGTGCCAGCTCACCAGGGGGGTCCAGAGCTGAAGCTTTCTTT.

The chain uses TRBV7-9 and TRBJ1-1; D uncertain. The germline gives CDR1 SEHNR, CDR2 FQNEAQ (reference sequence). The CDR3 has 16 amino acids. Between the trimmed V and J ends, which lost 1 base and 5 bases, there was a span of 17 bases. In DNA, the CDR3 is TGTGCCAGCAGCTTAGTTGGGTACCTGAGTGGAACTGAAGCTTTCTTT. Its protein is CASSLVGYLSGTEAFF.

The rearrangement links TRBV2 to TRBJ1-1, with D tentatively TRBD1 (5 bases). Germline V gene lookup returns CDR1 SNHLY and CDR2 FYNNEI. The CDR3 has 15 amino acids. V lost 6 bases and J lost 4, with 18 bases in between. CDR3 DNA: TGTGCCAGCAGCCGGGGAGACGGGGGTGGCACTGAAGCTTTCTTT. The encoded protein is CASSRGDGGGTEAFF.

The CDR3 DNA reads TGTGCCAGCAGTTACTCCCGGACAAGCACAGATACGCAGTATTTT. Its protein product is CASSYSRTSTDTQYF. The chain recombines TRBV6-6 with TRBJ2-3; tentatively, D is TRBD1 (5 bases). Trimming removed 0 bases at V and 0 bases at J, with 7 bases between. CDR1 and CDR2 (germline): MNHNY, SVGAGI (reference sequence). This CDR3 comprises 15 residues.

The V call is TRBV7-9, the J call TRBJ2-7, with 7 nucleotides matching TRBD1. V lost 4 bases to trimming and J lost 5 bases; unmatched junction nucleotides: 11. Germline values: CDR1 SEHNR, CDR2 FQNEAQ (reference sequence). This CDR3 comprises 15 residues. CDR3 residues: CASSSRLDRDHEQYF. Written as DNA, the CDR3 is TGTGCCAGCAGCTCCCGGTTAGACAGGGACCACGAGCAGTACTTC.

The chain couples TRBV7-9 to TRBJ1-3, with a weak D call TRBD1 (6 bases). Germline CDR1 SEHNR, CDR2 FQNEAQ (reference sequence). The CDR3 has 14 amino acids. V dropped 2 bases and J dropped 2 bases, with 7 bases sitting between them. The CDR3 is CASSLPGAGNTIYF. CDR3 DNA sequence: TGTGCCAGCAGCTTACCAGGGGCTGGAAACACCATATATTTT.

This rearrangement joins TRBV6-6 to TRBJ1-1; D not certain. Germline values: CDR1 MNHNY, CDR2 SVGAGI (reference sequence). V was pared by 5 bases and J by 2 bases, with 6 bases between. This CDR3 has 12 residues. In DNA form, the CDR3 reads TGTGCCAGCAGTCGCCTTAACACTGAAGCTTTCTTT. Translating it yields CASSRLNTEAFF.

The chain combines TRBV7-9 with TRBJ2-3; D remains ambiguous. CDR3 length: 13 amino acids. CDR1 is SEHNR and CDR2 is FQNEAQ in the germline V gene (reference sequence). V was shortened by 6 bases and J by 0 bases, with 7 bases between the two germline ends. Here the CDR3 reads CASRGTSTDTQYF. The CDR3, as DNA: TGTGCCAGCAGGGGTACCAGCACAGATACGCAGTATTTT.

The rearrangement uses TRBV5-1 and TRBJ2-1; 9 nucleotides align to TRBD2. There are 18 residues in the CDR3. Losses at the gene ends were 4 bases for V and 4 bases for J; bases not matched to a gene: 15. Germline loops: CDR1 SGHRS, CDR2 YFSETQ. The CDR3 DNA reads TGCGCCAGCAGCCCGGGGAGCGGGGGGACCCTTATTTACAATGAGCAGTTCTTC. Residues: CASSPGSGGTLIYNEQFF.

This chain connects TRBV4-3 to TRBJ2-1; possibly TRBD1 or TRBD2 for D (5 bases each). Germline assignment: CDR1 LGHNA and CDR2 YSLEER. Trimming stripped 1 base from V and 0 bases from J, with 28 bases between. The CDR3 extends over 22 amino acids. The chain's CDR3 is CASSQGVSRGPSIQSSYNEQFF. Written as DNA, the CDR3 is TGCGCCAGCAGCCAAGGGGTCAGTCGGGGCCCTTCGATCCAAAGCTCCTACAATGAGCAGTTCTTC.

This chain joins TRBV29-1 and TRBJ1-1, with D perhaps matching TRBD1 (6 bases). The V and J ends lost 6 bases and 5 bases respectively, with 19 bases between them. This CDR3 contains 14 residues. Germline CDR1 is SQVTM and CDR2 is ANQGSEA. This CDR3 is CSVRGRGDFTEAFF. CDR3 nucleotide sequence: TGCAGCGTCCGAGGGAGGGGGGACTTTACTGAAGCTTTCTTT.

As to this clone: Additional DNA sequences in this sample encode the identical CDR3. This chain's CDR3 is CSVVGDTQYF. The CDR3 region has the DNA TGCAGCGTGGTAGGAGATACGCAGTATTTT. The chain uses TRBV29-1 and TRBJ2-3, with D unresolved. Germline loops: CDR1 SQVTM, CDR2 ANQGSEA. The CDR3 is 10 residues long. Deletions cut 6 bases from V and 5 bases from J, with 6 bases between.

The gene calls are TRBV5-1 and TRBJ2-3, with D perhaps matching TRBD1 or TRBD2 (5 bases each). Germline CDR1 is SGHRS and CDR2 is YFSETQ. CDR3 length: 19 residues. V gave up 1 base and J gave up 2 bases, with 23 bases separating them. In DNA, the CDR3 is TGCGCCAGCAGCTTGAGAGGGGTTATAATCCCTACGACCACAGATACGCAGTATTTT. It translates to CASSLRGVIIPTTTDTQYF.

The rearrangement links TRBV19 to TRBJ1-3; the D is unclear. This CDR3 has 15 amino acids. The ends were cut back, 5 bases at V and 1 base at J, with 12 bases in the middle. Germline lookup yields CDR1 LNHDA and CDR2 SQIVND (reference sequence). DNA of the CDR3: TGTGCCAGTAGTCCCTACTCGGATTCTGGAAACACCATATATTTT. This gives the protein CASSPYSDSGNTIYF.

This clone was recorded a few times. The chain combines TRBV4-1 with TRBJ2-1, with 7 bases aligning to TRBD2. Trimming took 4 bases from V and 6 from J; bases not matched to a gene: 9. CDR1 is MGHRA, CDR2 YSYEKL, per germline. This CDR3 has 15 amino acids. CDR3 loop: CASSPYGLDSNEQFF. In nucleotides, the CDR3 is TGCGCCAGCAGCCCATACGGACTAGACAGCAATGAGCAGTTCTTC.

V gene TRBV29-1 combines with J gene TRBJ1-2; the D gene is possibly TRBD1 (6 bases). The CDR3 length is 14 residues. Deletions cut 1 base from V and 3 bases from J, with 12 bases between. Germline CDR1 is SQVTM and CDR2 is ANQGSEA. The CDR3 coding sequence is TGCAGCGTTGAAGGCACAGGGTGGGACTATGGCTACACCTTC. Its protein product is CSVEGTGWDYGYTF.

V usage is TRBV28 and J usage is TRBJ2-7; 8 bases match TRBD1. The CDR3 consists of 14 residues. CDR1 and CDR2 (germline): MDHEN, SYDVKM. Losses at the gene ends were 6 bases for V and 3 bases for J; bases not matched to a gene: 7. DNA for the CDR3: TGTGCCAGCAGAAGACAGGGGCGTATCTACGAGCAGTACTTC. It encodes CASRRQGRIYEQYF.

This sequence joins TRBV29-1 and TRBJ1-1; 7 bases are a match to TRBD1. J lost 0 bases, V lost 7 bases, and 8 bases had no gene match. This CDR3 has 14 residues. Germline V lookup: CDR1 SQVTM, CDR2 ANQGSEA. CDR3 DNA: TGCAGCGGTGACAGGGACGGGATGAACACTGAAGCTTTCTTT. Protein: CSGDRDGMNTEAFF.

J is TRBJ2-1 and V is TRBV29-1; no reliable D call. Germline V gene lookup returns CDR1 SQVTM and CDR2 ANQGSEA. V lost 7 bases to trimming and J lost 5 bases, with 18 bases between them. CDR3 length: 14 residues. DNA for the CDR3: TGCAGCGCCACGTACCTACTGACGAACAATGAGCAGTTCTTC. It yields the protein CSATYLLTNNEQFF.